The clone carrying this TCR beta chain was observed a handful of times. Trimming took off 3 bases at V and 5 bases at J, with 16 bases between the two ends. In germline, CDR1 is KGHSH, CDR2 LQKENI. CDR3 length: 15 residues. Together with a sample-barcoded 5' primer, a J-beta primer mix was included in a second PCR lasting roughly 6 to 12 cycles. Carrying 12 random nucleotides, a template-switch adaptor labeled each individual cDNA molecule. TCRdb re-called the 5' RACE reads through MiXCR, storing one row per CDR3 protein. Of around 2 million distinct CDR3 sequences listed, about two fifths are singletons. The data were obtained in a study of blood T cells in healthy people across ages.

Sample: blood. The J gene is TRBJ2-5, the V gene TRBV18; no definite D call. This clonotype was sampled from a human donor in good health. Written as DNA, the CDR3 is TGTGCCAGCTCACCTTCAATCCTAGTTAGGGAGACCCAGTACTTC. This sequence encodes CASSPSILVRETQYF.